One and the same sample provided the 20 T cell receptor beta chains below, sequenced in a study of blood T cells in healthy people across ages. Primers used in a second PCR of roughly 6 to 11 cycles were a sample-barcoded 5' primer and a J-beta primer mix. TCRdb fed the 5' RACE reads into MiXCR, producing one record per CDR3 protein. The data contain about 680,000 distinct CDR3 sequences, around half of them seen just once; the ten biggest clones take up under 35%. The specimen sequenced was blood. Every receptor here comes from a woman aged 60-75 years in good health.

This chain joins TRBV28 and TRBJ2-3; no clear D gene. This CDR3 is built from 11 residues. Trimming pared 7 bases from V and 7 bases from J, leaving 9 bases between. The germline gives CDR1 MDHEN, CDR2 SYDVKM. CDR3 bases: TGTGCCAGCAAACGAGAATATACGCAGTATTTT. It is translated as CASKREYTQYF.

The chain carries TRBV13 and TRBJ1-2, with 8 bases matching TRBD1. There are 15 residues in the CDR3. J was trimmed by 4 bases and V by 3 bases; bases with no gene match: 7. Germline lookup yields CDR1 PRHDT and CDR2 FYEKMQ (reference sequence). CDR3 amino acids: CASSFISGGVYGYTF. CDR3 DNA sequence: TGTGCCAGCAGCTTTATTTCAGGGGGCGTCTATGGCTACACCTTC.

This rearrangement joins TRBV4-3 to TRBJ2-1; maybe TRBD1 (6 bases). The CDR3 contains 15 residues. Germline V gene lookup returns CDR1 LGHNA and CDR2 YSLEER. V was trimmed by 1 base and J by 7 bases, leaving 14 bases between them. The CDR3 region is CASSQGAGVGNEQFF. In DNA, the CDR3 is TGCGCCAGCAGCCAAGGGGCAGGGGTGGGAAATGAGCAGTTCTTC.

The sample holds a few counts of this clonotype. Written as DNA, the CDR3 is TGTGCCAGCAGCCCGACAGACCCCTACGAGCAGTACTTC. Its translation is CASSPTDPYEQYF. The chain has TRBV27 and TRBJ2-4; perhaps TRBD1 as D (5 bases). The DNA end favors TRBJ2-7, so the J call may be wrong. This CDR3 comprises 13 residues. The V gene's germline CDR1 is MNHEY and CDR2 SMNVEV (reference sequence).

The V and J genes are TRBV6-2 or TRBV6-3 and TRBJ1-1, with D possibly being TRBD1 (6 bases). There are 14 residues in the CDR3. V was shortened by 4 bases and J by 0 bases, with 9 bases between the two germline ends. The germline CDR1 and CDR2 sequences are MNHEY and SVGEGT. In nucleotides, the CDR3 is TGTGCCAGCAGTTCGAGGGGGGTGAACACTGAAGCTTTCTTT. Protein sequence: CASSSRGVNTEAFF.

This clonotype was seen once. The rearrangement joins TRBV20-1 to TRBJ1-5; TRBD1 aligns across 7 bases. CDR1 is DFQATT, CDR2 SNEGSKA, per germline (reference sequence). The CDR3 loop spans 15 amino acids. V dropped 4 bases and J dropped 0; count of bases not matched to a gene: 6. Here the CDR3 DNA reads TGCAGTGCTACACGGGACAGCTATAGCAATCAGCCCCAGCATTTT. Residues: CSATRDSYSNQPQHF.

The rearrangement uses TRBV28 and TRBJ1-2; 8 bases align to TRBD1. The CDR3 sequence is 15 residues long. CDR1 is MDHEN, CDR2 SYDVKM, per germline. Trimming cost V 5 bases and J 7 bases; bases outside gene matches: 12. CDR3 in amino acids: CASSLNEGQAGGYTF. The CDR3, as DNA: TGTGCCAGCAGTCTCAATGAGGGACAGGCGGGTGGCTACACCTTC.

The chain employs TRBV20-1 and TRBJ2-3; no definite D call. Germline-derived CDR1 and CDR2 are DFQATT and SNEGSKA (reference sequence). V lost 6 bases and J lost 5, with 9 bases in between. The CDR3 spans 11 residues. CDR3 loop: CSALAQDTQYF. CDR3 sequence (DNA): TGCAGTGCCCTTGCACAAGATACGCAGTATTTT.

The chain couples TRBV9 to TRBJ2-1, with D perhaps matching TRBD1 or TRBD2 (5 bases each). Germline CDR1 reads SGDLS; CDR2 reads YYNGEE. Deletions cut 4 bases from V and 9 bases from J, with 20 bases between. The CDR3 is made up of 15 amino acids. DNA of the CDR3: TGTGCCAGCAGCTCGTCCAGAGAGGGGATCGGTGAGCAGTTCTTC. Amino acid sequence: CASSSSREGIGEQFF. Full variable domain (rest looked up from reference TRBV9 and TRBJ2-1): DSGVTQTPKHLITATGQRVTLRCSPRSGDLSVYWYQQSLDQGLQFLIQYYNGEERAKGNILERFSAQQFPDLHSELNLSSLELGDSALYFCASSSSREGIGEQFFGPGTRLTVL.

V is TRBV7-9 and J is TRBJ2-3, with 9 bases matching TRBD2. Per the germline V gene, CDR1 is SEHNR and CDR2 is FQNEAQ (reference sequence). The junction had 5 bases not matched to a gene; V was cut back by 5 bases and J by 2 bases. This CDR3 contains 15 residues. The CDR3 region is CASSPGTSTTDTQYF. CDR3 in DNA: TGTGCCAGCAGCCCTGGGACTAGCACCACAGATACGCAGTATTTT.

The genes are TRBV12-3 or TRBV12-4 and TRBJ2-1; TRBD1 might be the D (5 bases). This CDR3 is built from 16 residues. Trimming cost V 2 bases and J 0 bases, with 11 bases left between them. Here the CDR3 reads CASSLRTFSSYNEQFF. As DNA, the CDR3 is TGTGCCAGCAGTTTAAGGACATTTAGCTCCTACAATGAGCAGTTCTTC.

The chain is built from TRBV20-1 and TRBJ1-5, with D possibly matching TRBD1 (5 bases). Trimming cost V 1 base and J 0 bases, with 19 bases left between them. The CDR3 consists of 18 residues. The germline gives CDR1 DFQATT, CDR2 SNEGSKA (reference sequence). CDR3 DNA sequence: TGCAGTGCTAGAGGGCTGTTTTACGGGACGGATAGCAATCAGCCCCAGCATTTT. Translated: CSARGLFYGTDSNQPQHF.

On this clonotype itself: This may stem from a read error, because a much larger clone lies one nucleotide away. V gene TRBV7-2 combines with J gene TRBJ2-1; D gene uncertain. CDR1 SGHTA and CDR2 FQGNSA come from the germline V gene. The CDR3 is 14 residues long. V shed 1 base and J shed 9 bases, with 13 bases lying between them. CDR3 sequence reads: CASSLERRSSEQFF. For the CDR3, the DNA is TGTGCCAGCAGCTTAGAACGCAGGAGTAGTGAGCAGTTCTTC.

This clonotype showed up many times. The J gene is TRBJ2-5, the V gene TRBV6-6, with a weak D call TRBD2 (5 bases). The V gene's germline CDR1 is MNHNY and CDR2 SVGAGI (reference sequence). With 4 bases removed from V and 4 bases from J, the gap between germline ends came to 10 bases. The CDR3 spans 13 residues. Here the CDR3 reads CASSLLGRETQYF. CDR3 coding DNA: TGTGCCAGCAGTTTACTAGGGAGAGAGACCCAGTACTTC.

The chain is built from TRBV24-1 and TRBJ2-1, with TRBD2 matching 14 bases. The germline gives CDR1 KGHDR, CDR2 SFDVKD. The CDR3 sequence is 18 residues long. The V gene end was trimmed by 4 bases and the J gene end by 3 bases; junction bases not matched to a gene: 7. CDR3 in amino acids: CATSDRGLAGAGYNEQFF. The CDR3 nucleotides are TGTGCCACCAGTGACCGGGGACTAGCGGGAGCGGGCTACAATGAGCAGTTCTTC.

Only a few counts were recorded for this clonotype. The rearrangement uses TRBV9 and TRBJ2-1; D possibly corresponds to TRBD1 (7 bases). Germline-derived CDR1 and CDR2 are SGDLS and YYNGEE. V dropped 3 bases and J dropped 5 bases, with 18 bases sitting between them. This CDR3 has 16 amino acids. CDR3 nucleotides: TGTGCCAGCAGCGCCGAAGGGGGGACAGAGAACAATGAGCAGTTCTTC. It is translated as CASSAEGGTENNEQFF.

In regard to this clonotype: A read error may account for a junction end that differs from germline. V gene TRBV24-1 combines with J gene TRBJ2-3; D is perhaps TRBD1 (6 bases). Germline CDR1 is KGHDR and CDR2 is SFDVKD. This CDR3 has 16 amino acids. The CDR3 region has the DNA TGTGCCGCCAGTGATGCCCGGGACACAACGGGAGATACGCAGTATTTT. This encodes CAASDARDTTGDTQYF.

This clonotype was detected a few times. The chain has TRBV2 and TRBJ2-1; 12 nucleotides agree with TRBD2. The CDR3 sequence is 15 residues long. Germline-derived CDR1 and CDR2 are SNHLY and FYNNEI. Trimming removed 2 bases from V and 4 bases from J; junction bases left unmatched: 0. This CDR3 reads CASSELAGGYNEQFF. CDR3 bases: TGTGCCAGCAGTGAACTAGCGGGAGGGTACAATGAGCAGTTCTTC.

This clonotype was counted between two and nine times. Written as DNA, the CDR3 is TGTGCCAGTGGGGACAGCGTTTCACCCCTCCACTTT. It translates to CASGDSVSPLHF. The rearrangement joins TRBV6-5 to TRBJ1-6, with 7 bases aligning to TRBD1. The CDR3 covers 12 residues. Trimming at V came to 9 bases and at J to 9 bases, leaving 5 bases not matched to a gene. Germline loops: CDR1 MNHEY, CDR2 SVGAGI.

This chain connects TRBV7-3 to TRBJ2-1; TRBD2 matches at 8 bases. The V segment lost 5 bases and the J segment 6 bases; nucleotides outside the gene matches: 9. Germline assignment: CDR1 SGHTA and CDR2 FQGTGA. The CDR3 is made up of 15 amino acids. For the CDR3, the DNA is TGTGCCAGCAGCCCTCAAGCGGGAGTGGGCAATGAGCAGTTCTTC. Translation: CASSPQAGVGNEQFF.